This T cell receptor beta chain was recovered during a study of T cells in Graves' hyperthyroidism and ophthalmopathy. Study-level findings and limits: Ophthalmopathy got predicted by the model a median roughly six months before its onset.

Deletions cut 0 bases from V and 10 bases from J, with 16 bases between. Germline-derived CDR1 and CDR2 are LNHDA and SQIVND (reference sequence). This CDR3 is built from 15 residues. As concerns this clonotype: The antigen remains undetermined.

Amplification yielded TCR beta CDR3 regions, with RNA transcripts as the source. Carried out on the TCR CDR3, a first-round RT-PCR used the HTBI primer set. TCRdb fed the multiplex PCR reads into MiXCR, producing one record per CDR3 protein. The sample gives about 270,000 distinct CDR3 sequences, approximately 20% of which show up once; around two thirds is in the top ten. The clonotype was recovered from a man aged 25 to 40 with Graves' ophthalmopathy. Sequences were obtained from blood. The chain links TRBV19 to TRBJ2-1; possibly TRBD1 for D (6 bases). The CDR3 DNA reads TGTGCCAGTAGTATAGATCAGGGGAGCGACTCGGAGCAGTTCTTC. This encodes CASSIDQGSDSEQFF.